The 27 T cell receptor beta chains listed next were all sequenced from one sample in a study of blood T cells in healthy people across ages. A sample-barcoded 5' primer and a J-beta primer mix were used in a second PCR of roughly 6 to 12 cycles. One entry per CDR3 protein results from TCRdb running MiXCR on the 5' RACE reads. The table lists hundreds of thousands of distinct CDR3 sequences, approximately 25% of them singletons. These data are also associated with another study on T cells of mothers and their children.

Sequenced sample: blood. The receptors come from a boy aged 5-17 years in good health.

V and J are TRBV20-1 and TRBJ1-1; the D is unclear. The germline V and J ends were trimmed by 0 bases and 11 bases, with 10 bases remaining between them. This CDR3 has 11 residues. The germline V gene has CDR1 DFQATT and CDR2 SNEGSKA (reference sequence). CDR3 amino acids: CSARDQPAAFF. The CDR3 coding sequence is TGCAGTGCTAGAGATCAGCCGGCGGCTTTCTTT.

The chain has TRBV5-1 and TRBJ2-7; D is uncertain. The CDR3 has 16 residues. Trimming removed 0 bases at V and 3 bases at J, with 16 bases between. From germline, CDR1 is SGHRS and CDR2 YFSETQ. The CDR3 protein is CASSLADGQVVYEQYF. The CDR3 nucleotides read TGCGCCAGCAGCTTGGCCGATGGGCAGGTTGTCTACGAGCAGTACTTC. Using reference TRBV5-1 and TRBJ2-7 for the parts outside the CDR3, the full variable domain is KAGVTQTPRYLIKTRGQQVTLSCSPISGHRSVSWYQQTPGQGLQFLFEYFSETQRNKGNFPGRFSGRQFSNSRSEMNVSTLELGDSALYLCASSLADGQVVYEQYFGPGTRLTVT.

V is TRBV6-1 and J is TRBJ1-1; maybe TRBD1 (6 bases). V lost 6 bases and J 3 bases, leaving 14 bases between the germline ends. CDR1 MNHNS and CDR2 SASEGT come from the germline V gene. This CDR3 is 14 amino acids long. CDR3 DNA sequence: TGTGCCAGCAGGGTGGTAGGGGGGTACACTGAAGCTTTCTTT. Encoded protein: CASRVVGGYTEAFF.

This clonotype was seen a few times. CDR3 protein: CASSAYRGNEQFF. DNA for the CDR3: TGTGCCAGCAGCGCCTACAGGGGCAATGAGCAGTTCTTC. This chain uses TRBV7-3 with TRBJ2-5, with 7 bases lining up with TRBD1. The end of the DNA is better explained by TRBJ2-1, so the J call may be wrong. The CDR3 loop spans 13 amino acids. Germline V lookup: CDR1 SGHTA, CDR2 FQGTGA.

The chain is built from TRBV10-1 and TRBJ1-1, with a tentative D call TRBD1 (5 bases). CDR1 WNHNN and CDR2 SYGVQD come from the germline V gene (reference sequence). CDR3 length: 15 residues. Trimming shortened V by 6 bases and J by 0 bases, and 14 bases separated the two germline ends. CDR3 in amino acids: CASSRGRGMNTEAFF. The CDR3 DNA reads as TGCGCCAGCAGCCGGGGTAGGGGCATGAACACTGAAGCTTTCTTT.

This CDR3 is CASTGGALIYEQYF. The CDR3 DNA reads TGTGCCTCGACCGGCGGGGCACTTATCTACGAGCAGTACTTC. V and J are TRBV6-2 or TRBV6-3 and TRBJ2-7; weak D call: TRBD2 (6 bases). Deletions cut 11 bases from V and 3 bases from J, with 20 bases between. This CDR3 has 14 amino acids. The germline CDR1 and CDR2 sequences are MNHEY and SVGEGT.

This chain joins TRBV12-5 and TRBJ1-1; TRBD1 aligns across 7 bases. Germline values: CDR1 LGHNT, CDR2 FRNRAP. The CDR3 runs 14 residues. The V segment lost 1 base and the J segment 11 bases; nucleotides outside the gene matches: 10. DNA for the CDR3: TGTGCTAGTGGTTTGGGACAGGGTCACGACAAGGCTTTCTTT. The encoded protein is CASGLGQGHDKAFF.

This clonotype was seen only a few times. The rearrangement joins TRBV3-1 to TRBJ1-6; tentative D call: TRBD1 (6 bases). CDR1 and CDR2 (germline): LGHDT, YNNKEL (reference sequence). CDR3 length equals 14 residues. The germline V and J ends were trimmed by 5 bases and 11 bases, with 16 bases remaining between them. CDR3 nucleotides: TGTGCCAGCAGCTCAGGGGTGGGGAATCCACCCCTCCACTTT. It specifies CASSSGVGNPPLHF.

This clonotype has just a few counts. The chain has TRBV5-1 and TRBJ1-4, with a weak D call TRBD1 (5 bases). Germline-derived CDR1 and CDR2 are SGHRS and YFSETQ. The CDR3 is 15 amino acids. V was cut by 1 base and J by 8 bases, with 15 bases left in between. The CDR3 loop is CASSLFSGAEEKLFF. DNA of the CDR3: TGCGCCAGCAGCTTGTTTTCTGGGGCCGAGGAAAAACTGTTTTTT.

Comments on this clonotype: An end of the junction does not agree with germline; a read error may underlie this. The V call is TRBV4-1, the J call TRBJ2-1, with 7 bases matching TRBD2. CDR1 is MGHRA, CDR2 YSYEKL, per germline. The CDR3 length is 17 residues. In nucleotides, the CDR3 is TGCGCCAGCAGCCCCCTATTAGTAGCGGGCCCAGGCAATGGGCAGTTCTTC. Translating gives CASSPLLVAGPGNGQFF.

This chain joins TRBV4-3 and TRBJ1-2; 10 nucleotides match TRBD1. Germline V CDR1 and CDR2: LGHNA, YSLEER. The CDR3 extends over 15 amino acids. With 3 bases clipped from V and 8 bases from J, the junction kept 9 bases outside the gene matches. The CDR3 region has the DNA TGCGCCAGCAGCCACGGGACAGGGGATTTGAGGGGCTACACCTTC. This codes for CASSHGTGDLRGYTF.

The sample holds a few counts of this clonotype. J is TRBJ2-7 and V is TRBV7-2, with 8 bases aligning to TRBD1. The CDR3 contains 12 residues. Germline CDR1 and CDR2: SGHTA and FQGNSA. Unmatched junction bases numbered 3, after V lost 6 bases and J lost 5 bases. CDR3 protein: CASRGDRHEQYF. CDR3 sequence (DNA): TGTGCCAGCAGAGGGGACAGGCACGAGCAGTACTTC.

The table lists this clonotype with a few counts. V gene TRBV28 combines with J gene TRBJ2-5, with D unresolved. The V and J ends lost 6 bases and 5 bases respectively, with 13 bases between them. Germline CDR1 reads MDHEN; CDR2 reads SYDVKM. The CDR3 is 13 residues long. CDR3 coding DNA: TGTGCCAGCAGCCCCCTCTCTGGGGAGACCCAGTACTTC. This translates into CASSPLSGETQYF.

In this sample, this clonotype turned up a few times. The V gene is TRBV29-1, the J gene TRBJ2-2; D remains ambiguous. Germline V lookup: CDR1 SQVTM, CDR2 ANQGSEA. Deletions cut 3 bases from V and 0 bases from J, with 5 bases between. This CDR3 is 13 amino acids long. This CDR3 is CSVEGSNTGELFF. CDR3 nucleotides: TGCAGCGTTGAGGGTTCGAACACCGGGGAGCTGTTTTTT.

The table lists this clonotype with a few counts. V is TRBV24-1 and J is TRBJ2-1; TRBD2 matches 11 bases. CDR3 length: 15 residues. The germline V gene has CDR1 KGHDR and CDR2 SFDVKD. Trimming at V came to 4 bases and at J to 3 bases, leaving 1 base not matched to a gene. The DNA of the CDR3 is TGTGCCACCAGTGACGGGACTAGCGGCTACAATGAGCAGTTCTTC. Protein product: CATSDGTSGYNEQFF.

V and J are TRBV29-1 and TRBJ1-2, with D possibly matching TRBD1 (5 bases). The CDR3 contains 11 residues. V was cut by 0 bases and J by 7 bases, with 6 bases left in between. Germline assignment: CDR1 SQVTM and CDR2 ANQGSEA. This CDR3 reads CSVEDRAGYTF. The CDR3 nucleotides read TGCAGCGTTGAAGACAGGGCTGGCTACACCTTC.

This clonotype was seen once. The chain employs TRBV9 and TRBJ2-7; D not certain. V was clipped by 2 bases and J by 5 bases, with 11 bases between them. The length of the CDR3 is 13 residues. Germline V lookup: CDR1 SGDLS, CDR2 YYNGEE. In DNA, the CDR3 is TGTGCCAGCAGCGTTACTATTCTGGACGAGCAGTACTTC. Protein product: CASSVTILDEQYF.

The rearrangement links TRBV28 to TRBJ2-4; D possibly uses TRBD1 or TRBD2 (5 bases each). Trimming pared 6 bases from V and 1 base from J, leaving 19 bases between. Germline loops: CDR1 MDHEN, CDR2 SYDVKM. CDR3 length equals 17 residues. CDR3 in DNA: TGTGCCAGCAGCCTCGACGGGGTGGGGCCGGCCAAAAACATTCAGTACTTC. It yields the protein CASSLDGVGPAKNIQYF. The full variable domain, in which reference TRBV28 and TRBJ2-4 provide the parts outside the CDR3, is DVKVTQSSRYLVKRTGEKVFLECVQDMDHENMFWYRQDPGLGLRLIYFSYDVKMKEKGDIPEGYSVSREKKERFSLILESASTNQTSMYLCASSLDGVGPAKNIQYFGAGTRLSVL.

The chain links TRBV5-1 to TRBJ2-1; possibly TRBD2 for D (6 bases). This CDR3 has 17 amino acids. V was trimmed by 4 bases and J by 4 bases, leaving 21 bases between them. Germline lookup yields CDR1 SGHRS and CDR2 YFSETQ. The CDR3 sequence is CASSPPGRGNLYNEQFF. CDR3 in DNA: TGCGCCAGCAGCCCCCCGGGGCGGGGTAACCTGTACAATGAGCAGTTCTTC.

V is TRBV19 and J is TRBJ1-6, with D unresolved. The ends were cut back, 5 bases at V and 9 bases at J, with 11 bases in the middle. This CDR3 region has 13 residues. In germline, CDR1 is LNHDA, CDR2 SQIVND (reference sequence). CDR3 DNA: TGTGCCAGTAGTGCCCTCCCGGGTTCACCCCTCCACTTT. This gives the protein CASSALPGSPLHF.

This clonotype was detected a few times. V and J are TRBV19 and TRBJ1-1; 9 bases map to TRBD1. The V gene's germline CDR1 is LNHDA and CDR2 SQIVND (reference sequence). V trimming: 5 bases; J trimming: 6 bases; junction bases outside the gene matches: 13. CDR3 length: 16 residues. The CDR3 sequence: CASSPLTGGDSPEAFF. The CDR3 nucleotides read TGTGCCAGTAGTCCCTTGACAGGGGGAGACTCTCCTGAAGCTTTCTTT.

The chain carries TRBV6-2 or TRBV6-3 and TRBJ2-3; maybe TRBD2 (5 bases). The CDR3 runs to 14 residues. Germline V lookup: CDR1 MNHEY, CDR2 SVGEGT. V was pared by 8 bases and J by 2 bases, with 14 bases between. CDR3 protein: CASAPLAFTDTQYF. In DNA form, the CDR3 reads TGTGCCAGCGCCCCGCTAGCCTTCACAGATACGCAGTATTTT.

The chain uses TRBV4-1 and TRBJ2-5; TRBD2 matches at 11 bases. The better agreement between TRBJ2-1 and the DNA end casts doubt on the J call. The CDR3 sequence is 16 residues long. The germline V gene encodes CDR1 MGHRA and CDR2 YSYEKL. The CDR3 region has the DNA TGCGCCAGCAGCCTGCGTTTTAGCGGGGGGGCCCATGAGCAGTTCTTC. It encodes CASSLRFSGGAHEQFF.

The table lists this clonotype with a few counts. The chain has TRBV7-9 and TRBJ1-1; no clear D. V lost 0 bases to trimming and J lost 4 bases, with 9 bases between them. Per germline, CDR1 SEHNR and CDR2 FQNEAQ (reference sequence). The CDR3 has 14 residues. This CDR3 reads CASSLAAGSTEAFF. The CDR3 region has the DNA TGTGCCAGCAGCTTAGCAGCGGGTTCCACTGAAGCTTTCTTT.

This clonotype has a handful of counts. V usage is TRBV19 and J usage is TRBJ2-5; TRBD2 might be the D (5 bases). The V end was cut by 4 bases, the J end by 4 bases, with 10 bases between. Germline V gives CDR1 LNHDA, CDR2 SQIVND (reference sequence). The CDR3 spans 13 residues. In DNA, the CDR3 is TGTGCCAGTAGTAACGTTGGAGGAGAGACCCAGTACTTC. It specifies CASSNVGGETQYF. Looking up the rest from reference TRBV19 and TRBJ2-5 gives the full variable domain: DGGITQSPKYLFRKEGQNVTLSCEQNLNHDAMYWYRQDPGQGLRLIYYSQIVNDFQKGDIAEGYSVSREKKESFPLTVTSAQKNPTAFYLCASSNVGGETQYFGPGTRLLVL.

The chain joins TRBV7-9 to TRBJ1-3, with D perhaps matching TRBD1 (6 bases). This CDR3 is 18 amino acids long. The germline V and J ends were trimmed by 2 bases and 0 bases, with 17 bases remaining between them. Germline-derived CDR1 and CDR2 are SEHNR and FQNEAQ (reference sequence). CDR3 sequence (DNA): TGTGCCAGCAGCTTATGGGGAGGACAGTCTAACTCTGGAAACACCATATATTTT. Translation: CASSLWGGQSNSGNTIYF.

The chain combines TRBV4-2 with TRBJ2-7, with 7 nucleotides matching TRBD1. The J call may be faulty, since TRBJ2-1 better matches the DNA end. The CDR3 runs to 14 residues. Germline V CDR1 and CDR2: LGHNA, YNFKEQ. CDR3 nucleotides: TGTGCCAGCAGCCATTCCGCTCCAGGGGGTGAGCAGTTCTTC. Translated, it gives CASSHSAPGGEQFF.